A selection of T cell receptor beta chains follows, all from one sample in a study of early T cells in non-severe SARS-CoV-2 infection. MiXCR, run by TCRdb on the 5' RACE reads, gives a single entry per CDR3 protein. The table lists some 51,000 distinct CDR3 sequences, about 15% of them singletons. The specimen comprised whole blood, sampled at baseline. These receptors were taken from an adult who was a healthcare worker with PCR-confirmed SARS-CoV-2 infection or an uninfected control (not recorded which). CDR3s include the opening cysteine and the closing phenylalanine or tryptophan. D genes are given only for firm matches. The listing skips clone size in some rows; elsewhere it reads once, few, many or a size class.

D,size,J,V,DNA,CDR3
-,-,TRBJ2-5,TRBV5-4,TGTGCCAGCAGCTTGTGGGAGAAAGAGACCCAGTACTTC,CASSLWEKETQYF
-,few,TRBJ2-7,TRBV5-6,TGTGCCAGCAGCTTGTTGGGGACGGGTACCTACGAGCAGTACTTC,CASSLLGTGTYEQYF
-,few,TRBJ1-1,TRBV10-1,TGCGCCAGCAGTGCCACGATTGCTGAAGCTTTCTTT,CASSATIAEAFF
-,few,TRBJ2-2,TRBV10-2,TGCGCCAGCCGTAGCGGGGAGCTGTTTTTT,CASRSGELFF
-,-,TRBJ2-7,TRBV5-1,TGCGCCAGCAGCTTGGAACCGGGGGCGCGCTACGAGCAGTACTTC,CASSLEPGARYEQYF
-,few,TRBJ2-1,TRBV24-1,TGTGCCACCAGTGATTTCGAGTCCGAGCAGTTCTTC,CATSDFESEQFF
TRBD2,-,TRBJ2-3,TRBV5-1,TGCGCCAGCAGCTTGGACACTAGCGTTCTCGGTACGCAGTATTTT,CASSLDTSVLGTQYF
-,few,TRBJ1-1,TRBV4-1,TGCGCCAGCAGCCAAGAGGACAGAGGTTACACTGAAGCTTTCTTT,CASSQEDRGYTEAFF
-,few,TRBJ2-7,TRBV12-3/TRBV12-4,TGTGCCAGCAGTTCCGCGGGGACAGCAGTCCACTACGAGCAGTACTTC,CASSSAGTAVHYEQYF
-,once,TRBJ2-7,TRBV4-1,TGCGCCAGCAGCCAAGAAGTTAACTACGAGCAGTACTTC,CASSQEVNYEQYF
TRBD2,few,TRBJ2-5,TRBV3-1,TGTGCCAGCAGCCAAGGTGGGACTAGCCAAGAGACCCAGTACTTC,CASSQGGTSQETQYF
-,-,TRBJ1-2,TRBV7-9,TGTGCCAGCAGCTTAGCAGGCCAGGATAACTATGGCTACACCTTC,CASSLAGQDNYGYTF
TRBD1,-,TRBJ1-1,TRBV3-1,TGTGCCAGCAGCCAGACGACAGGGGAGGCTTTCTTT,CASSQTTGEAFF
-,-,TRBJ1-1,TRBV6-5,TGTGCCAGCAGGTATACAACTCTTGACTCTGAAGCTTTCTTT,CASRYTTLDSEAFF
TRBD2,-,TRBJ2-3,TRBV3-1,TGTGCCAGCAGCCAGGGGGAGGGTACAGATACGCAGTATTTT,CASSQGEGTDTQYF
TRBD1,-,TRBJ1-1,TRBV2,TGTGCCAGCAGTGGGCCGGGACAGGGGGCTGCTGAAGCTTTCTTT,CASSGPGQGAAEAFF
TRBD2,few,TRBJ2-7,TRBV27,TGTGCCAGCAGTTTAAGGCAGAGCGGGGCCTACGAGCAGTACTTC,CASSLRQSGAYEQYF
TRBD2,-,TRBJ2-5,TRBV11-2,TGTGCCAGCAGCTTATACCTAGCGGGGTACCAAGAGACCCAGTACTTC,CASSLYLAGYQETQYF
TRBD2,-,TRBJ2-5,TRBV10-1,TGCGCCAGCAGTGGACTAGCGGGGCCCCAAGAGACCCAGTACTTC,CASSGLAGPQETQYF
-,few,TRBJ2-5,TRBV11-2,TGTGCCAGCAGCTCCCGGGCCCAGGCGAGAGAGACCCAGTACTTC,CASSSRAQARETQYF
-,few,TRBJ1-5,TRBV2,TGTGCCAGCAGCGAGGGCATCGGACGGAGCAATCAGCCCCAGCATTTT,CASSEGIGRSNQPQHF
-,few,TRBJ2-4,TRBV20-1,TGCAGTGCTCGCACCAATAGACAGCTTGAACCCAAAAACATTCAGTACTTC,CSARTNRQLEPKNIQYF
-,-,TRBJ1-1,TRBV2,TGTGCCAGCATCGAGCCGGGGAACACTGAAGCTTTCTTT,CASIEPGNTEAFF
-,-,TRBJ1-2,TRBV18,TGTGCCAGCTCCCTACTGGGGACGGATGGCTACACCTTC,CASSLLGTDGYTF
TRBD1,many,TRBJ2-5,TRBV6-5,TGTGCCAGCAGCTCGGACAGGGGAGAGACCCAGTACTTC,CASSSDRGETQYF
TRBD1,-,TRBJ1-5,TRBV4-2,TGTGCCAGCAGCCAAGAGACAGGGATTCAGCCCCAGCATTTT,CASSQETGIQPQHF
-,-,TRBJ2-3,TRBV6-2/TRBV6-3,TGTGCCAGCAACCAGGACAGAATGAGGGCAGATACGCAGTATTTT,CASNQDRMRADTQYF